The following is a T cell receptor (beta chain) sequence with its context. The entry originates in a study of blood T cells in healthy people across ages. For the study at large: Using template switching, researchers captured about one barcoded beta molecule for each two T cells.

The use of a sample-barcoded 5' primer and a J-beta primer mix characterized a second PCR of 7 to 11 cycles. Each TCR beta cDNA got a 12-nucleotide random molecular identifier. TCRdb called the 5' RACE reads again in MiXCR, with one record for every CDR3 protein. The sample carries approximately 1.5 million distinct CDR3 sequences, less than 45% recorded once. The donors, healthy Caucasians from Russia, were aged 6 to 90. Source material: blood. The source of this sequence is a young woman in good health.

CDR3 residues: CASSLHRPDTQYF. The CDR3 bases are TGTGCCAGCAGCTTACACAGGCCGGATACGCAGTATTTT. This chain links TRBV5-5 with TRBJ2-3; D might be TRBD1 (5 bases). The V gene lost 2 bases and the J gene lost 6 bases, with 10 bases spanning the gap. Germline CDR1 reads SGHKS; CDR2 reads YYEKEE (reference sequence). The CDR3 has 13 residues. Full variable domain (missing parts from reference TRBV5-5 and TRBJ2-3): DAGVTQSPTHLIKTRGQQVTLRCSPISGHKSVSWYQQVLGQGPQFIFQYYEKEERGRGNFPDRFSARQFPNYSSELNVNALLLGDSALYLCASSLHRPDTQYFGPGTRLTVL.